This is a list of T cell receptor beta chains from one sample in a study of T cell changes during pregnancy in multiple sclerosis. Sequencing was performed with immunoSEQ multiplex PCR; in TCRdb, only in-frame clones are kept and a portion is missing. Among 35,000 to 45,000 clones listed, roughly 90% were seen once. Sequences were derived from CD4+ T cells from peripheral blood mononuclear cells, sampled in the third trimester of pregnancy. Every receptor here comes from a female donor with multiple sclerosis, enrolled in a pregnancy study. Each CDR3 is given with its conserved first and last residue. Each record gives: CDR3 DNA, CDR3 protein, D gene, V gene, J gene, clone size. D genes are given only for firm matches. Clone size is shown for a subset of rows, as once, few, many or a class of expanded clone.

cdr3_nt: TGTGCCAGCAGACAGGGAAGGGAAAAACTGTTTTTT; cdr3_aa: CASRQGREKLFF; d_call: .; v_call: TRBV28; j_call: TRBJ1-4; clone_size: .
cdr3_nt: TGTGCCAGCAGCTTAGCCGGAGGAGCGGGACCGACAGATACGCAGTATTTT; cdr3_aa: CASSLAGGAGPTDTQYF; d_call: TRBD2; v_call: TRBV7-6; j_call: TRBJ2-3; clone_size: once
cdr3_nt: TGTGCCAGCAGCCCGACTAGCGGGAGGGCAGCCACCGGGGAGCTGTTTTTT; cdr3_aa: CASSPTSGRAATGELFF; d_call: TRBD2; v_call: TRBV5-4; j_call: TRBJ2-2; clone_size: .
cdr3_nt: TGTGCCAGCAGCCCGCGGAGGGCCCAGTACTTC; cdr3_aa: CASSPRRAQYF; d_call: .; v_call: TRBV7-9; j_call: TRBJ2-5; clone_size: once
cdr3_nt: TGTGCCAGCAGTTTGACAGGGTGGAGCTACGAGCAGTACTTC; cdr3_aa: CASSLTGWSYEQYF; d_call: TRBD1; v_call: TRBV28; j_call: TRBJ2-7; clone_size: .
cdr3_nt: TGTGCCAGCGACCGGGACAGGGCCTACGAGCAGTACTTC; cdr3_aa: CASDRDRAYEQYF; d_call: TRBD1; v_call: TRBV6-1; j_call: TRBJ2-7; clone_size: .
cdr3_nt: TGTGCCAGCAGTTTTCTTCTGGGGGGGGGCACTGAAGCTTTCTTT; cdr3_aa: CASSFLLGGGTEAFF; d_call: .; v_call: TRBV28; j_call: TRBJ1-1; clone_size: .
cdr3_nt: TGTGCCAGCAGTACATACAAAATGACCGCAGGCCCCCCTCAAACCACTGAAGCTTTCTTT; cdr3_aa: CASSTYKMTAGPPQTTEAFF; d_call: .; v_call: TRBV14; j_call: TRBJ1-1; clone_size: .
cdr3_nt: TGTGCCAGCAGCCCCCGTCGGGTAGCGGGAGAGACCGGCTTC; cdr3_aa: CASSPRRVAGETGF; d_call: TRBD2; v_call: TRBV7-2; j_call: TRBJ2-7; clone_size: .
cdr3_nt: TGTGCCAGCAGTTTCATTGACAGGGAGGAGACTGAAGCTTTCTTT; cdr3_aa: CASSFIDREETEAFF; d_call: TRBD1; v_call: TRBV28; j_call: TRBJ1-1; clone_size: .
cdr3_nt: TGTGCCAGCAGTGCGGGGGACGACACAGATACGCAGTATTTT; cdr3_aa: CASSAGDDTDTQYF; d_call: .; v_call: TRBV6-4; j_call: TRBJ2-3; clone_size: .
cdr3_nt: TGTGCCAGCAGCCAGGGTAGTGTTGGAAACACCATATATTTT; cdr3_aa: CASSQGSVGNTIYF; d_call: .; v_call: TRBV7-9; j_call: TRBJ1-3; clone_size: few
cdr3_nt: TGTGCCAGCAGCTTAGTACTTGGCAATGAGCAGTTCTTC; cdr3_aa: CASSLVLGNEQFF; d_call: .; v_call: TRBV7-9; j_call: TRBJ2-1; clone_size: .
cdr3_nt: TGCGCCAGCAGGCCATTGGCCACCGGGGAGCTGTTTTTT; cdr3_aa: CASRPLATGELFF; d_call: .; v_call: TRBV5-1; j_call: TRBJ2-2; clone_size: .
cdr3_nt: TGTGCCAGCAGTTTCCCGGCAGGGAACTACGAGCAGTACTTC; cdr3_aa: CASSFPAGNYEQYF; d_call: .; v_call: TRBV5-6; j_call: TRBJ2-7; clone_size: .
cdr3_nt: TGTGCCAGCAGCTGGAAGGGGAATGAGCAGTTCTTC; cdr3_aa: CASSWKGNEQFF; d_call: .; v_call: TRBV11-1; j_call: TRBJ2-1; clone_size: .
cdr3_nt: TGTGCCAGCAGTCCCCAGGGGCCCTATGGCTACACCTTC; cdr3_aa: CASSPQGPYGYTF; d_call: .; v_call: TRBV27; j_call: TRBJ1-2; clone_size: .
cdr3_nt: TGCGCCAGCAGCTGGGGACAGGGGGGCGAGCAGTACTTC; cdr3_aa: CASSWGQGGEQYF; d_call: TRBD1; v_call: TRBV5-1; j_call: TRBJ2-7; clone_size: .
cdr3_nt: TGTGCCAGCTCACCAGGGGGCACCAAAAACATTCAGTACTTC; cdr3_aa: CASSPGGTKNIQYF; d_call: .; v_call: TRBV18; j_call: TRBJ2-4; clone_size: .
cdr3_nt: TGTGCCAGCAGTCTTACAGGGGGTCCCGGGGAGCTGTTTTTT; cdr3_aa: CASSLTGGPGELFF; d_call: TRBD1; v_call: TRBV6-5; j_call: TRBJ2-2; clone_size: .
cdr3_nt: TGTGCCTGGACCAGGGGTCTTGGAAACACCATATATTTT; cdr3_aa: CAWTRGLGNTIYF; d_call: .; v_call: TRBV30; j_call: TRBJ1-3; clone_size: .
cdr3_nt: TGTGCCAGCAGTGGGGGAACAAGGGGAGGTGAAAAACTGTTTTTT; cdr3_aa: CASSGGTRGGEKLFF; d_call: .; v_call: TRBV6-1; j_call: TRBJ1-4; clone_size: .
cdr3_nt: TGTGCCTGGAAAGTGGCTAGCGGCTACAATGAGCAGTTCTTC; cdr3_aa: CAWKVASGYNEQFF; d_call: TRBD2; v_call: TRBV30; j_call: TRBJ2-1; clone_size: .
cdr3_nt: TGTGCCAGCAGCTTAGGCAGGGGGCGTGAGCAGTTCTTC; cdr3_aa: CASSLGRGREQFF; d_call: TRBD1; v_call: TRBV7-3; j_call: TRBJ2-1; clone_size: .
cdr3_nt: TGTGCCACCTGGGAGGGCCTATACAATGAGCAGTTCTTC; cdr3_aa: CATWEGLYNEQFF; d_call: TRBD2; v_call: TRBV27; j_call: TRBJ2-1; clone_size: .
cdr3_nt: TGTGCCTGGAGTGATGGGACTAGGATTTACAATGAGCAGTTCTTC; cdr3_aa: CAWSDGTRIYNEQFF; d_call: TRBD2; v_call: TRBV30; j_call: TRBJ2-1; clone_size: .